This T cell receptor (beta chain) was found in a study of cytomegalovirus exposure and HLA in healthy donors. Study-wide findings and caveats: Researchers counted roughly 150 TCR beta chains as cytomegalovirus-associated. Rare TCR sequences predominated, though certain public TCRs were found in many donors. A few CMV-associated chains were confirmed in vitro to be specific for CMV antigens.

Regarding this clone: Its antigen is unidentified.

This CDR3 region has 18 residues. Germline-derived CDR1 and CDR2 are LNHDA and SQIVND (reference sequence). V shed 7 bases and J shed 0 bases, with 24 bases lying between them. Data came from immunoSEQ multiplex PCR; TCRdb stores just in-frame clones and leaves some out. The profile shows over 45,000 clones, around nine tenths of them singletons. J is TRBJ1-1 and V is TRBV19; maybe TRBD1 (6 bases). The sequencing input was PBMCs. This receptor was taken from a man between 18 and 29 years old in good health and CMV-seronegative. The CDR3 region has the DNA TGTGCCAGTAATCAACAGTTCGGGGGGGCCCGGATGAACACTGAAGCTTTCTTT. The encoded protein is CASNQQFGGARMNTEAFF.